These T cell receptor beta chains were read from a single sample in a study of T cell responses to AZD1222 COVID-19 vaccine. The table came from immunoSEQ multiplex PCR; TCRdb's copy has only in-frame clones and leaves some out. This table has about 150,000 clones, roughly 90% appearing once. Material: peripheral blood, obtained on day 0 of AZD1222 vaccination. These receptor sequences come from an adult in good health. CDR3s leave out the opening cysteine and the closing phenylalanine or tryptophan.

j_gene: TRBJ2-7; v_gene: TRBV7-3; CDR3aa: ASSLWGGGAYEQY
j_gene: TRBJ1-2; v_gene: TRBV7-2; CDR3aa: ASSWEGAGYGYT
j_gene: TRBJ1-1; v_gene: TRBV9; CDR3aa: ASSGGVGGAAF
j_gene: TRBJ1-6; v_gene: TRBV27; CDR3aa: ASSLAGSPLH
j_gene: TRBJ2-5; v_gene: TRBV12-3/TRBV12-4; CDR3aa: ASSLLPSETQY
j_gene: TRBJ2-7; v_gene: TRBV6-4; CDR3aa: ASRRGYEQY
j_gene: TRBJ2-3; v_gene: TRBV7-3; CDR3aa: ASSWAGGPQY
j_gene: TRBJ2-1; v_gene: TRBV30; CDR3aa: AWSVTSNEQF
j_gene: TRBJ1-1; v_gene: TRBV5-1; CDR3aa: ASSLEGRSGTEAF
j_gene: TRBJ2-2; v_gene: TRBV9; CDR3aa: ASSVDLNGRVHTGELF
j_gene: TRBJ1-4; v_gene: TRBV5-4; CDR3aa: ASSERTSVGEKLF
j_gene: TRBJ2-7; v_gene: TRBV19; CDR3aa: ASSVPRRGGFYEQY
j_gene: TRBJ1-2; v_gene: TRBV27; CDR3aa: ASSLYPPDRDHGYT
j_gene: TRBJ2-3; v_gene: TRBV4-1; CDR3aa: ASSQGWIAISTDTQY
j_gene: TRBJ1-1; v_gene: TRBV19; CDR3aa: ASRTGTGLNTEAF
j_gene: TRBJ1-5; v_gene: TRBV27; CDR3aa: ASSSLLNRGNQPQH
j_gene: TRBJ2-7; v_gene: TRBV9; CDR3aa: ASSEGWGDDEQY
j_gene: TRBJ2-7; v_gene: TRBV4-2; CDR3aa: ASSQGATSSYEQY
j_gene: TRBJ1-2; v_gene: TRBV2; CDR3aa: ASSQGQGLGYT
j_gene: TRBJ1-2; v_gene: TRBV6-5; CDR3aa: ASWGTVNYGYT
j_gene: TRBJ2-1; v_gene: TRBV18; CDR3aa: ASSPLGASYNEQF
j_gene: TRBJ2-2; v_gene: TRBV14; CDR3aa: ASSQRQGLTGELF
j_gene: TRBJ2-7; v_gene: TRBV28; CDR3aa: ASESRELYEQY
j_gene: TRBJ2-3; v_gene: TRBV25-1; CDR3aa: ASSDRLAGAGDTQY
j_gene: TRBJ2-5; v_gene: TRBV18; CDR3aa: ASSFLAGADQETQY
j_gene: TRBJ2-7; v_gene: TRBV25-1; CDR3aa: ASGGQGVGEQY
j_gene: TRBJ2-7; v_gene: TRBV5-4; CDR3aa: ASSLRDRVSYEQY
j_gene: TRBJ2-2; v_gene: TRBV5-6; CDR3aa: ASSLLPNTGELF
j_gene: TRBJ1-1; v_gene: TRBV7-7; CDR3aa: ASSLDRGTEAF
j_gene: TRBJ1-4; v_gene: TRBV27; CDR3aa: ASTLRRTTTNEKLF
j_gene: TRBJ1-2; v_gene: TRBV6-5; CDR3aa: ASTAGTVDGYT
j_gene: TRBJ1-5; v_gene: TRBV7-3; CDR3aa: ASSRGRDQPQH
j_gene: TRBJ1-3; v_gene: TRBV5-1; CDR3aa: ASRTGSGNTIY
j_gene: TRBJ2-1; v_gene: TRBV15; CDR3aa: ATSRDRVRINEQF
j_gene: TRBJ1-2; v_gene: TRBV12-3/TRBV12-4; CDR3aa: ASSLRGRST
j_gene: TRBJ2-1; v_gene: TRBV7-3; CDR3aa: ASSTLAGGRYYNEQF
j_gene: TRBJ1-4; v_gene: TRBV14; CDR3aa: ASSQGQGDLRKLF
j_gene: TRBJ2-1; v_gene: TRBV27; CDR3aa: ASSQGTDSYNEQF
j_gene: TRBJ1-1; v_gene: TRBV5-1; CDR3aa: ASSSMDQRNTEAF
j_gene: TRBJ2-3; v_gene: TRBV5-1; CDR3aa: ASSFHTDTQY
j_gene: TRBJ2-7; v_gene: TRBV29-1; CDR3aa: SVEEGVPHEQY
j_gene: TRBJ2-7; v_gene: TRBV19; CDR3aa: ASSIGTGTYEQY
j_gene: TRBJ1-1; v_gene: TRBV29-1; CDR3aa: SVATGLGWAEAF
j_gene: TRBJ2-7; v_gene: TRBV18; CDR3aa: ASSRDSAYEQY
j_gene: TRBJ1-5; v_gene: TRBV28; CDR3aa: ATRTGGKNQPQH
j_gene: TRBJ2-1; v_gene: TRBV24-1; CDR3aa: ATSDYSGYSYNEQF